These 4 T cell receptor beta chains were sequenced from one sample in a study of blood T cells in healthy people across ages. For the second PCR, which ran for about 6 to 11 cycles, a sample-barcoded 5' primer and a J-beta primer mix were used. Via MiXCR, TCRdb re-called the 5' RACE reads, giving one row per CDR3 protein. The table has 1.5 million to 2 million distinct CDR3 sequences, approximately 30% seen once. The sequenced sample was blood. These receptors were collected from a young woman in good health.

A few counts support this clonotype. V gene TRBV6-5 combines with J gene TRBJ2-1; D is undetermined. CDR1 MNHEY and CDR2 SVGAGI come from the germline V gene. CDR3 length equals 16 residues. Trimming removed 0 bases from V and 0 bases from J, with 9 bases in between. The CDR3 reads CASSYSYDTSYNEQFF. The DNA of the CDR3 is TGTGCCAGCAGTTACTCTTACGACACCTCCTACAATGAGCAGTTCTTC.

Only a few counts were recorded for this clonotype. Just one base apart from a much larger clone, this may be a read error. The chain is built from TRBV2 and TRBJ2-4, with 8 bases that match TRBD2. Trimming removed 2 bases from V and 13 bases from J; junction bases left unmatched: 13. The CDR3 is 15 amino acids. CDR1 and CDR2 (germline): SNHLY, FYNNEI. The CDR3 coding sequence is TGTGCCAGCAGTGAAATCATTAGCGGGAACCGTGAGCAGTACTTC. As protein: CASSEIISGNREQYF.

Concerning this clonotype: This sequence may be a read error, since a much larger clone differs from it by one base. The rearrangement uses TRBV24-1 and TRBJ2-3; 7 bases line up with TRBD1. This CDR3 contains 14 residues. Germline loops: CDR1 KGHDR, CDR2 SFDVKD. The J segment lost 0 bases and the V segment lost 4 bases, leaving 0 bases of the junction unmatched. CDR3 sequence (DNA): TGTGCCACCAGTGACAGGGGGAGCACAGATACGCAGTATTTT. It yields the protein CATSDRGSTDTQYF.

The CDR3 protein is CASSQALAGGSYEQYF. CDR3 nucleotides: TGCGCCAGCAGCCAGGCCCTAGCGGGAGGGTCCTACGAGCAGTACTTC. This chain links TRBV4-1 with TRBJ2-7, with 12 bases identical to TRBD2. Germline V CDR1 and CDR2: MGHRA, YSYEKL. The V and J ends lost 3 bases and 1 base, in that order; junction bases with no gene match: 4. The CDR3 has 16 residues.